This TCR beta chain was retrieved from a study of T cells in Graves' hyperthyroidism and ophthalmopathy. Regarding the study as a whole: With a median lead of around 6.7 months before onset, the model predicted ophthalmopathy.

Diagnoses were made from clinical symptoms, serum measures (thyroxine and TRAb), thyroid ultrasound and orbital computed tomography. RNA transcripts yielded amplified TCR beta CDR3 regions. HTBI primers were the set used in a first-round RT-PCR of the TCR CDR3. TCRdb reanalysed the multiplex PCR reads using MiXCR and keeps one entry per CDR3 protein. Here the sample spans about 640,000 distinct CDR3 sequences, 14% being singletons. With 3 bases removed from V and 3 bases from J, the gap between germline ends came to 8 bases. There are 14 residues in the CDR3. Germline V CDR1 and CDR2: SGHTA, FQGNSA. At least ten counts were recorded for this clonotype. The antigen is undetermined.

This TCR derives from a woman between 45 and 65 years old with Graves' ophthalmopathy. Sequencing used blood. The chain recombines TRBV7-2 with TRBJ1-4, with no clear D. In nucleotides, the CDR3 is TGTGCCAGCAGCTTCCGAGGTTCTAATGAAAAACTGTTTTTT. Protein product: CASSFRGSNEKLFF.